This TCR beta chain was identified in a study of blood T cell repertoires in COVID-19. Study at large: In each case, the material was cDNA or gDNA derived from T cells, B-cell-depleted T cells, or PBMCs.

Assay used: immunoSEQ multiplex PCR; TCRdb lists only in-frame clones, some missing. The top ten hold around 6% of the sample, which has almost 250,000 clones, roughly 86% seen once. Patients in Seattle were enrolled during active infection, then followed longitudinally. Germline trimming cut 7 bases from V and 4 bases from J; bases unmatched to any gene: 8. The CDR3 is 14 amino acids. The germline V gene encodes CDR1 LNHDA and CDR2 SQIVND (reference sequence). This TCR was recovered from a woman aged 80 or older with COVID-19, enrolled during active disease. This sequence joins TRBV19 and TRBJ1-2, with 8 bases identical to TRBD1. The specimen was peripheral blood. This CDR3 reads CASTEQGAGYGYTF. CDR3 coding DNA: TGTGCCAGTACCGAGCAGGGGGCAGGCTATGGCTACACCTTC.